This TCR beta chain was sequenced for a study of OX40 agonist ivuxolimab in advanced cancers. Study context: Patients undergoing dose escalation presented with hepatocellular carcinoma, melanoma, renal cell or head and neck cancer.

Of note for this clone: Its antigen is unknown.

Repertoires were generated with immunoSEQ multiplex PCR, while TCRdb's copy carries only in-frame clones and drops some. The data contain roughly 56,000 clones, less than 90% of them singletons. Broader study findings: Relative to CD4+, CD8+ T cells held more expanded clones on average.

The source material was CD4+ or CD8+ T cells sorted from blood, sampled in a trial of the OX40 agonist ivuxolimab. The receptor's source is an adult with an advanced solid tumor such as melanoma, head and neck, liver or kidney cancer.

The CDR3, as DNA: TGTGCCAGCAGTCCGCCGGGAGGGGGCGCAACTGAAGCTTTCTTT. It specifies CASSPPGGGATEAFF. The chain combines TRBV9 with TRBJ1-1; TRBD1 matches at 7 bases. Germline V gene sequence: CDR1 SGDLS, CDR2 YYNGEE. The CDR3 extends over 15 amino acids. J gave up 5 bases and V 5 bases, and 12 bases lay outside the gene matches.